This T cell receptor (beta chain) stems from a study of HIV-infected patients and healthy controls. Overall study results and limits: Healthy control repertoires had roughly threefold more distinct CDR3s than untreated HIV+ repertoires, and higher Shannon diversity. Diversity differences between study cohorts were not due to their slight age and sex differences.

All unsorted peripheral T cells were captured because whole blood was used without fractionation. This clonotype appeared many times. The antigen is not known. The CDR3 loop spans 14 amino acids. The germline V gene has CDR1 MNHEY and CDR2 SVGAGI. V lost 0 bases and J lost 5, with 10 bases in between. cDNA was made from approximately 0.55 ug RNA using alpha and beta constant primers. Using multiplexing indices, alpha and beta chain libraries were generated apart by chain-specific third strand synthesis. The cDNA received a 5' RACE adapter containing a random hexamer plus an SP2 sequencing primer site. TCRdb ran MiXCR on the 5' RACE reads and lists one entry per CDR3 protein. The sample carries some 10,000 distinct CDR3 sequences, less than 11% recorded once.

V is TRBV6-5 and J is TRBJ1-1; D remains ambiguous. The material was blood, obtained before antiretroviral therapy. This sequence originates from an adult with HIV infection. CDR3 sequence: CASSYSPSGTEAFF. Here the CDR3 DNA reads TGTGCCAGCAGTTACTCCCCATCAGGAACTGAAGCTTTCTTT.